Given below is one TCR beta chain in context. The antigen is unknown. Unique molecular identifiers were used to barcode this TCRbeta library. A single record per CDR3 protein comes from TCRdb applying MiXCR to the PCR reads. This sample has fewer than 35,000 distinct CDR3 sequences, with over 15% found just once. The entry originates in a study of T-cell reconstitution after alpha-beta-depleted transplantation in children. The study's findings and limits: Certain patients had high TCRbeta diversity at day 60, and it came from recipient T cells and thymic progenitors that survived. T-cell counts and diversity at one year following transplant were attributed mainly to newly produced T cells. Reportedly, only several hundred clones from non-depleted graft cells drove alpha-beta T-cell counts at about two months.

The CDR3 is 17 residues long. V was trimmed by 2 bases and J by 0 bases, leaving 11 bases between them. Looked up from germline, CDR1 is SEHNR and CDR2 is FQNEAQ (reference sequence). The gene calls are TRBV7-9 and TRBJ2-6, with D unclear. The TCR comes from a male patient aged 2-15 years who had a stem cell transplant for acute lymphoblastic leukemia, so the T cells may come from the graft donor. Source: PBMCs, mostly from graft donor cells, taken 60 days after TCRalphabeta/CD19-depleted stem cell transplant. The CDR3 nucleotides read TGTGCCAGCAGCTTAAAGGAAATAAGCTCTGGGGCCAACGTCCTGACTTTC. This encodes CASSLKEISSGANVLTF.